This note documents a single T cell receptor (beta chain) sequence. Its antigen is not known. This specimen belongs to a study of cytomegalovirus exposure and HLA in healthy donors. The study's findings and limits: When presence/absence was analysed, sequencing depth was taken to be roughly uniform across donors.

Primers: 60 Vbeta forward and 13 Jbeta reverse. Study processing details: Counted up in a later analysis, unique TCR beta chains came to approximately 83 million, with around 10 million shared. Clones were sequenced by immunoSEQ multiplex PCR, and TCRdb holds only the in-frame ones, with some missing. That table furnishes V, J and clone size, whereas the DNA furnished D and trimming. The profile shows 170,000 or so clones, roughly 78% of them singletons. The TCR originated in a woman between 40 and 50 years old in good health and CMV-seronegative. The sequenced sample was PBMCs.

The CDR3 coding sequence is TGTGCCAGCAGCGTAGAGGGCGGGCGGCAGCATTTT. Its protein product is CASSVEGGRQHF. The rearrangement joins TRBV9 to TRBJ1-5, with D unresolved. Germline CDR1 is SGDLS and CDR2 is YYNGEE. Trimming took off 0 bases at V and 13 bases at J, with 11 bases between the two ends. CDR3 length: 12 residues.